The source of this TCR beta chain is a study of regulatory T cells in long-lasting Graves disease. Study details: Persistent Graves' disease denoted over 5 years of antithyroid drugs plus positive TSH receptor antibodies.

In its sample, this clonotype was seen a few times. Its specificity is unknown. Researchers made TCR beta libraries by using iRepertoire HTBI primers and running Arm-PCR on CDR3 regions. TCRdb fed the multiplex PCR reads into MiXCR, producing one record per CDR3 protein. The table includes approximately 400,000 distinct CDR3 sequences, less than 25% detected once. As for time point: persistent/refractory GD, antithyroid drugs over 5 years with positive TRAb. With RNA extracted from PBMCs as input, the TCR library was made. Study-wide points: Less diverse TCR repertoires were seen in persistent Graves' patients than in newly diagnosed ones.

The sequences come from peripheral blood mononuclear cells (PBMCs), collected when the disease was refractory, from a patient treated with antithyroid drugs. The clonotype comes from a female donor with Graves disease.

CDR3 sequence: CATSRANLQGYGYTF. The CDR3 DNA sequence: TGTGCCACCAGCAGAGCAAACCTCCAGGGGTATGGCTACACCTTC. The gene calls are TRBV15 and TRBJ1-2; tentative D call: TRBD1 (6 bases). CDR3 length: 15 residues. V was clipped by 1 base and J by 5 bases, with 14 bases between them. Germline CDR1 reads LNHNV; CDR2 reads YYDKDF (reference sequence).